This TCR beta chain emerged from a study of blood T cells in healthy people across ages. Points from the study as a whole: PBMCs were not sorted, which prevented a conclusive comparison of naive versus antigen-experienced cells. Greater diversity and more naive CD4+ cells were seen in long-lived donors than in aged donors. TCR beta diversity was tightly associated with the proportion of naive T cells.

A note on this clonotype: What it recognizes is unknown.

Using a J-beta primer mix together with a sample-barcoded 5' primer, a second PCR was run for about 6 to 12 cycles. Researchers report that a template-switch adaptor with 12 random nucleotides tagged each cDNA molecule. In TCRdb, the 5' RACE reads were re-called with MiXCR into one record per CDR3 protein. In the table there are fewer than 800,000 distinct CDR3 sequences, around half of which are singletons. Between the trimmed V and J ends, which lost 4 bases and 0 bases, there was a span of 12 bases. This CDR3 spans 16 amino acids. Germline V gives CDR1 LGHNA, CDR2 YSLEER. The TCR was taken from an older woman in good health. The rearrangement links TRBV4-3 to TRBJ1-4, with D possibly matching TRBD1 (5 bases). Sequences were obtained from blood. The CDR3 region has the DNA TGCGCCAGCAGCCTCCGTGGGGGAGCAACTAATGAAAAACTGTTTTTT. Translating it yields CASSLRGGATNEKLFF.